This T cell receptor (beta chain) was retrieved from a study of blood T cell repertoires in COVID-19. Study summary: PBMCs, B-cell-depleted T cells, or T cells were the source of the cDNA or gDNA that made up the material.

Clones were sequenced by immunoSEQ multiplex PCR, and TCRdb holds only the in-frame ones, with some missing. The data contain fewer than 80,000 clones, approximately 86% of them singletons. The V end was cut by 11 bases, the J end by 0 bases, with 16 bases between. The V gene's germline CDR1 is LNHDA and CDR2 SQIVND (reference sequence). There are 15 residues in the CDR3. The sequence was obtained from a man between 65 and 85 years old with acute or convalescent COVID-19. The sequencing input was peripheral blood. The rearrangement joins TRBV19 to TRBJ1-4, with D possibly matching TRBD1 (6 bases). In nucleotides, the CDR3 is TGTGCCCCGGGGGGCAGGTGTGCAACTAATGAAAAACTGTTTTTT. The encoded protein is CAPGGRCATNEKLFF.